This T cell receptor beta chain was sequenced in a study of T cells in Graves' hyperthyroidism and ophthalmopathy. General study results and limits: Blood also carried most thyroid clonotypes expanded above 0.001.

This CDR3 is built from 14 residues. The germline V gene encodes CDR1 MGHDK and CDR2 SYGVNS. The germline V and J ends were trimmed by 5 bases and 2 bases, with 12 bases remaining between them. Template material for amplifying TCR beta CDR3 regions consisted of RNA transcripts. When the TCR CDR3 underwent first-round RT-PCR, the HTBI primer set was used. MiXCR, applied by TCRdb to the multiplex PCR reads, yields one record per CDR3 protein. The data contain 550,000 to 600,000 distinct CDR3 sequences, just over 45% of them singletons. This clonotype was counted ten times or more. What it binds is not known. Diagnoses were made from clinical symptoms, serum measures (thyroxine and TRAb), thyroid ultrasound and orbital computed tomography.

The chain is built from TRBV25-1 and TRBJ1-1; D ambiguous. The TCR originated in an adult woman with Graves' disease, either hyperthyroidism or ophthalmopathy (not recorded which). What was sequenced was peripheral blood or thyroid tissue (not recorded which). CDR3 protein: CASSIGSANTEAFF. CDR3 coding DNA: TGTGCCAGCAGTATAGGGAGCGCTAACACTGAAGCTTTCTTT.